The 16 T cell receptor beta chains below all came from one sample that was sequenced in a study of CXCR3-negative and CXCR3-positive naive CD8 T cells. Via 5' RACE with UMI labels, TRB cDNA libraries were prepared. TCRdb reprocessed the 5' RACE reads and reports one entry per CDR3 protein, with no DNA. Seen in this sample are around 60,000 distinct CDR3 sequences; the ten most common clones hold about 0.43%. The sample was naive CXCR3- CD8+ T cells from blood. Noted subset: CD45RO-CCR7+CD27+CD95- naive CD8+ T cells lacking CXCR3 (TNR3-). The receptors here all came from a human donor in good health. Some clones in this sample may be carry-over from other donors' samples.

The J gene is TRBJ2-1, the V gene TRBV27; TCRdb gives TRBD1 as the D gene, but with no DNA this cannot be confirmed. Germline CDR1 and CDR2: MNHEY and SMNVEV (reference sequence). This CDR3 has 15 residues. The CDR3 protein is CASSPRDTSYNEQFF.

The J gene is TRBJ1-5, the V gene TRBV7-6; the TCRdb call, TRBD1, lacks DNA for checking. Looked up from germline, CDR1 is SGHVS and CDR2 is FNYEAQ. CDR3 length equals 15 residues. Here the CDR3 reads CASSLNRGLNQPQHF.

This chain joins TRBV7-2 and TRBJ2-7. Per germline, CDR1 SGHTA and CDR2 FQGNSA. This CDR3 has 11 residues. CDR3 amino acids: CASSPSDEQYF. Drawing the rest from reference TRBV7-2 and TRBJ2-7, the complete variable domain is GAGVSQSPSNKVTEKGKDVELRCDPISGHTALYWYRQSLGQGLEFLIYFQGNSAPDKSGLPSDRFSAERTGGSVSTLTIQRTQQEDSAVYLCASSPSDEQYFGPGTRLTVT.

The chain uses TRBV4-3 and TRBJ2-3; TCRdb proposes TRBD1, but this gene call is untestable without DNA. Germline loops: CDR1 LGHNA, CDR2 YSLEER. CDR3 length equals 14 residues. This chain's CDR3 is CASSQGKGWNTQYF.

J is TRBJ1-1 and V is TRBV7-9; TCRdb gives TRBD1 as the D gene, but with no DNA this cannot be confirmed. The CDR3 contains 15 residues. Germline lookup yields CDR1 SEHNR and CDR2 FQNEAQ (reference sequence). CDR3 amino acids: CASSTRQGFNTEAFF. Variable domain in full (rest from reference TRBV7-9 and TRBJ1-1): DTGVSQNPRHKITKRGQNVTFRCDPISEHNRLYWYRQTLGQGPEFLTYFQNEAQLEKSRLLSDRFSAERPKGSFSTLEIQRTEQGDSAMYLCASSTRQGFNTEAFFGQGTRLTVV.

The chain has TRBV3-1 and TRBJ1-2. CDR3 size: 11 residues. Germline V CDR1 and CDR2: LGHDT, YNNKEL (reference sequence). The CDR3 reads CASSHRHGYTF.

The CDR3 protein is CASSPEGLFSGGGSSYNEQFF. The rearrangement uses TRBV7-2 and TRBJ2-1; without DNA, the TCRdb call of TRBD2 cannot be checked. The length of the CDR3 is 21 residues. Looked up from germline, CDR1 is SGHTA and CDR2 is FQGNSA.

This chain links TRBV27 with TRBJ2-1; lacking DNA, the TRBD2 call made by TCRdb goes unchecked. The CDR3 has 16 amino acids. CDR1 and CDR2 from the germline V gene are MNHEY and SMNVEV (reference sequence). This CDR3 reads CASSLFLAGNMNEQFF.

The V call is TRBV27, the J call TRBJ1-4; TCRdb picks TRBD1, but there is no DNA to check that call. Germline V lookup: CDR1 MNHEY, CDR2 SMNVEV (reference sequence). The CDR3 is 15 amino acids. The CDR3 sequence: CASRLRDSPYEKLFF.

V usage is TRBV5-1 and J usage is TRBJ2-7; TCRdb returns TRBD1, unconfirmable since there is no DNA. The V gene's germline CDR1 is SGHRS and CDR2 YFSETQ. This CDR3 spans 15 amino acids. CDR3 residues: CASSLRQGSSYEPYF.

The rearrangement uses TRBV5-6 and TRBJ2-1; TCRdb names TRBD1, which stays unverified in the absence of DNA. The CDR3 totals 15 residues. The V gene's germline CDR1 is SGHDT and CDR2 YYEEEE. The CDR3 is CASSSTTQGTDEQFF.

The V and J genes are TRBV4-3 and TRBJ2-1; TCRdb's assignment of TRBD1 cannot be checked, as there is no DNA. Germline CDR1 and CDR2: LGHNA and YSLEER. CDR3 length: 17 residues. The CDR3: CASSQEGVASPYNEQFF.

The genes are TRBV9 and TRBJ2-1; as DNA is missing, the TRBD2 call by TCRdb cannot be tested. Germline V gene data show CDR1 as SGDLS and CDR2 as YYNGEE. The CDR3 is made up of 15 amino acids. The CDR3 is CASSGSSGGYNEQFF.

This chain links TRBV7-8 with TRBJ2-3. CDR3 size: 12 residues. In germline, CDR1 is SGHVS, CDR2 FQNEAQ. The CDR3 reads CASSLGSDTQHF.

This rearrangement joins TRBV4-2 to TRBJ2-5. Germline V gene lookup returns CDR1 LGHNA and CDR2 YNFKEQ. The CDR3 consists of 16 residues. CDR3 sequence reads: CASSQDRLGVQETQYF.

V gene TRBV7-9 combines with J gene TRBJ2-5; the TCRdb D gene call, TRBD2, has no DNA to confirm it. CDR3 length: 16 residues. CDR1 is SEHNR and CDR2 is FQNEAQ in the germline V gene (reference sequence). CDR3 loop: CASSLEQGRRRETQYF.